This TCR beta chain was recovered during a study of technical replicates of blood from several donors. CDR1 MNHEY and CDR2 SVGAGI come from the germline V gene. After removal of 2 bases from V and 4 bases from J, the junction contained 2 bases not matched to a gene. The CDR3 spans 14 residues. To note about this clone: The sample has other DNA sequences that encode this CDR3 too.

Libraries were prepared by immunoSEQ multiplex PCR; TCRdb keeps only in-frame clonotypes and omits some of them. Of around 80,000 clones listed, about 98% are singletons. The rearrangement links TRBV6-5 to TRBJ2-7; 10 bases are a match to TRBD1. Sequencing was carried out using T cells isolated from PBMCs. The source is a human donor in good health. CDR3 residues: CASSYGTGVYEQYF. The CDR3 DNA is TGTGCCAGCAGTTACGGGACAGGGGTTTACGAGCAGTACTTC.